The clone carrying this T cell receptor beta chain was seen at least ten times. The data are from a study of T cell repertoires in cytomegalovirus infection. Germline lookup yields CDR1 MNHEY and CDR2 SVGEGT. Trimming removed 5 bases at V and 3 bases at J, with 11 bases between. The CDR3 extends over 14 amino acids. TCRdb re-called the reads through MiXCR, storing one row per CDR3 protein. In the table there are about 97,000 distinct CDR3 sequences, about 15% of which are singletons. V and J are TRBV6-2 or TRBV6-3 and TRBJ1-5, with a possible D match to TRBD1 (6 bases). The specimen sequenced was PBMCs. This TCR was sampled from a human donor in good health (CMV status not recorded). Some clones in this sample may be carry-over from other donors' samples. Here the CDR3 reads CASSPTGYNQPQHF. In DNA, the CDR3 is TGTGCCAGCAGTCCCACAGGGTACAATCAGCCCCAGCATTTT.